What follows are 13 T cell receptor beta chains derived from one specimen sequenced in a study of OX40 agonist ivuxolimab in advanced cancers. TCRdb keeps only in-frame clones here, not all; method: immunoSEQ multiplex PCR. The sample consists of around 63,000 clones, over 70% of them appearing once. Material: CD4+ or CD8+ T cells sorted from blood, obtained in a trial of the OX40 agonist ivuxolimab. The source is an adult with an advanced solid tumor such as melanoma, head and neck, liver or kidney cancer.

The gene calls are TRBV15 and TRBJ2-5, with a weak D call TRBD1 (6 bases). CDR1 is LNHNV and CDR2 is YYDKDF in the germline V gene (reference sequence). This CDR3 comprises 17 residues. V was pared by 7 bases and J by 0 bases, with 21 bases between. The CDR3 coding sequence is TGTGCCACCAAAAGCACGCACAGACAGGCATACCAAGAGACCCAGTACTTC. It translates to CATKSTHRQAYQETQYF.

The chain carries TRBV28 and TRBJ2-7, with a tentative D call TRBD2 (5 bases). The germline V gene encodes CDR1 MDHEN and CDR2 SYDVKM. The V gene lost 3 bases and the J gene lost 5 bases, with 11 bases spanning the gap. CDR3 length equals 13 residues. The CDR3 DNA sequence: TGTGCCAGCAGTTTTCCGGGATACGACGAGCAGTACTTC. Encoded protein: CASSFPGYDEQYF.

This clone was recorded a few times. The chain carries TRBV7-9 and TRBJ2-7; 8 nucleotides line up with TRBD1. Trimming removed 6 bases from V and 0 bases from J; junction bases left unmatched: 1. CDR3 size: 13 residues. The germline gives CDR1 SEHNR, CDR2 FQNEAQ (reference sequence). This CDR3 is CASRDRDSYEQYF. The CDR3 DNA reads as TGTGCCAGCAGGGACAGGGACTCCTACGAGCAGTACTTC.

V gene TRBV6-5 combines with J gene TRBJ1-3; D ambiguous. V shed 4 bases and J shed 0 bases, with 10 bases lying between them. The CDR3 totals 15 residues. Germline V lookup: CDR1 MNHEY, CDR2 SVGAGI. Written as DNA, the CDR3 is TGTGCCAGCAGTTCCTTCCTTGCCTCTGGAAACACCATATATTTT. Translated: CASSSFLASGNTIYF.

This clone was recorded only once. The chain couples TRBV28 to TRBJ1-5, with 8 nucleotides matching TRBD1. Looked up from germline, CDR1 is MDHEN and CDR2 is SYDVKM. With 6 bases clipped from V and 0 bases from J, the junction kept 19 bases outside the gene matches. The CDR3 runs 20 residues. This CDR3 reads CASSRDLMDRARDSNQPQHF. CDR3 sequence (DNA): TGTGCCAGCAGCCGGGACTTAATGGACAGGGCTAGGGATAGCAATCAGCCCCAGCATTTT.

The V and J genes are TRBV6-1 and TRBJ2-5; D is uncertain. The CDR3 loop spans 13 amino acids. V lost 6 bases to trimming and J lost 4 bases, with 12 bases between them. Germline-derived CDR1 and CDR2 are MNHNS and SASEGT. The CDR3 sequence is CASRLPPRETQYF. The CDR3 nucleotides are TGTGCCAGCAGGCTACCTCCGCGAGAGACCCAGTACTTC.

This sequence joins TRBV5-1 and TRBJ1-4; TRBD1 is a possible D gene (6 bases). Trimming removed 4 bases at V and 4 bases at J, with 17 bases between. CDR3 size: 16 residues. Germline loops: CDR1 SGHRS, CDR2 YFSETQ. The CDR3 here is CASSHTGLGINEKLFF. As DNA, the CDR3 is TGCGCCAGCAGCCATACAGGGTTGGGGATTAATGAAAAACTGTTTTTT.

CDR3 loop: CASSWNSRGHGYTF. CDR3 nucleotides: TGTGCCAGCAGCTGGAATAGTCGTGGCCATGGCTACACCTTC. The gene calls are TRBV27 and TRBJ1-2; D ambiguous. This CDR3 has 14 amino acids. In germline, CDR1 is MNHEY, CDR2 SMNVEV (reference sequence). Trimming took off 6 bases at V and 6 bases at J, with 17 bases between the two ends.

The chain's CDR3 is CASSFVAPTGELFF. The DNA of the CDR3 is TGTGCCAGCAGCTTTGTCGCCCCCACCGGGGAGCTGTTTTTT. This chain joins TRBV7-9 and TRBJ2-2; D remains ambiguous. V was trimmed by 3 bases and J by 4 bases, leaving 9 bases between them. This CDR3 region has 14 residues. CDR1 and CDR2 from the germline V gene are SEHNR and FQNEAQ (reference sequence).

This clone was seen once. The V call is TRBV18, the J call TRBJ2-2; 10 nucleotides agree with TRBD2. This CDR3 is built from 16 residues. Germline CDR1 reads KGHSH; CDR2 reads LQKENI. The V and J ends lost 4 bases and 6 bases, in that order; junction bases with no gene match: 8. The CDR3: CASSLLAGETPGELFF. For the CDR3, the DNA is TGTGCCAGCTCACTCCTAGCGGGAGAAACACCCGGGGAGCTGTTTTTT.

This chain connects TRBV19 to TRBJ2-6; no definite D call. Germline V lookup: CDR1 LNHDA, CDR2 SQIVND (reference sequence). The CDR3 covers 15 residues. V was shortened by 1 base and J by 0 bases, with 4 bases between the two germline ends. The CDR3 nucleotides read TGTGCCAGTAGTATAGTGACCTCTGGGGCCAACGTCCTGACTTTC. It specifies CASSIVTSGANVLTF. Looking up the rest from reference TRBV19 and TRBJ2-6 gives the full variable domain: DGGITQSPKYLFRKEGQNVTLSCEQNLNHDAMYWYRQDPGQGLRLIYYSQIVNDFQKGDIAEGYSVSREKKESFPLTVTSAQKNPTAFYLCASSIVTSGANVLTFGAGSRLTVL.

The gene calls are TRBV28 and TRBJ2-2; D may be TRBD2 (6 bases). Germline V CDR1 and CDR2: MDHEN, SYDVKM. CDR3 length: 14 residues. Trimming took 4 bases from V and 0 from J, leaving 6 bases between them. The CDR3 loop is CASSWGANTGELFF. CDR3 sequence (DNA): TGTGCCAGCAGTTGGGGGGCGAACACCGGGGAGCTGTTTTTT.

The rearrangement joins TRBV27 to TRBJ2-5, with TRBD2 matching 12 bases. Looked up from germline, CDR1 is MNHEY and CDR2 is SMNVEV (reference sequence). V was clipped by 4 bases and J by 4 bases; unmatched bases: 7. This CDR3 is 16 amino acids long. This CDR3 reads CASSWGLAGGRETQYF. The CDR3 DNA sequence: TGTGCCAGCAGTTGGGGGCTAGCGGGGGGGCGAGAGACCCAGTACTTC.